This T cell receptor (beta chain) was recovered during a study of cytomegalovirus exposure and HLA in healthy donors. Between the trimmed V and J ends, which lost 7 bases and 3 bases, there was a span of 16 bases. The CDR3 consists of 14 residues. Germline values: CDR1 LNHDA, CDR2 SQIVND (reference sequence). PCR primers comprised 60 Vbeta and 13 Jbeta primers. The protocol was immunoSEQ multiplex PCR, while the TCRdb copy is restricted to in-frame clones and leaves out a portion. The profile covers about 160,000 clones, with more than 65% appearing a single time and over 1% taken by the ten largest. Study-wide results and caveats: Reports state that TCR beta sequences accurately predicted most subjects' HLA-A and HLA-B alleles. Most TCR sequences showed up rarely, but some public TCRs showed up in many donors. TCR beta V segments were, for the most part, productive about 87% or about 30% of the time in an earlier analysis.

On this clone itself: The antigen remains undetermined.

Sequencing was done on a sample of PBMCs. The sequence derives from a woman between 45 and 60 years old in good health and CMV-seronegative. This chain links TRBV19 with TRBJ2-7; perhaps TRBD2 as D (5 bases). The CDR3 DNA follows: TGTGCCAGTAATAGGTCGGGAAGCCACTACGAGCAGTACTTC. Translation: CASNRSGSHYEQYF.